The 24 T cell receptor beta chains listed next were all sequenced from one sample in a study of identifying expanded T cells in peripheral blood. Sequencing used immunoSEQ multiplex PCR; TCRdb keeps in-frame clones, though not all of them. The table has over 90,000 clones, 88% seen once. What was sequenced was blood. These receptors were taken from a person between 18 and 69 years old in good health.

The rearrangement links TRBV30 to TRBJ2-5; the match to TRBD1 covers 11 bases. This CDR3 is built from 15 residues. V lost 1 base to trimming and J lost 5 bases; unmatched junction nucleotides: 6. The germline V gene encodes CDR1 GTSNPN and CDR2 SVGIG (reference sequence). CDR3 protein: CAWSGGQGAFETQYF. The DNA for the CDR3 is TGTGCCTGGAGTGGAGGACAGGGGGCGTTTGAGACCCAGTACTTC. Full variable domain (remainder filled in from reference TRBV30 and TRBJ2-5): SQTIHQWPATLVQPVGSPLSLECTVEGTSNPNLYWYRQAAGRGLQLLFYSVGIGQISSEVPQNLSASRPQDRQFILSSKKLLLSDSGFYLCAWSGGQGAFETQYFGPGTRLLVL.

The CDR3 here is CASSQRGGLNYGYTF. CDR3 DNA sequence: TGTGCCAGCAGCCAACGGGGAGGGCTTAACTATGGCTACACCTTC. The V and J genes are TRBV9 and TRBJ1-2; D is unclear. CDR1 is SGDLS, CDR2 YYNGEE, per germline. This CDR3 spans 15 amino acids. The V and J ends lost 4 bases and 1 base respectively, with 14 bases between them.

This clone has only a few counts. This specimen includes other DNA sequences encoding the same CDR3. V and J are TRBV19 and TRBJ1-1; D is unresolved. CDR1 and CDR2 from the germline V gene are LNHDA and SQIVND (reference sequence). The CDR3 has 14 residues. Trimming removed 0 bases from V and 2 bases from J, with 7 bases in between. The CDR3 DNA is TGTGCCAGTAGTATAGATCTCCGAAACACTGAAGCTTTCTTT. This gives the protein CASSIDLRNTEAFF.

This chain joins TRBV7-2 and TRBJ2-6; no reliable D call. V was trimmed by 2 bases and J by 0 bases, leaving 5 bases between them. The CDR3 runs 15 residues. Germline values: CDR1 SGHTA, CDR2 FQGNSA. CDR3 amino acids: CASSLRPSGANVLTF. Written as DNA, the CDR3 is TGTGCCAGCAGCTTACGGCCCTCTGGGGCCAACGTCCTGACTTTC.

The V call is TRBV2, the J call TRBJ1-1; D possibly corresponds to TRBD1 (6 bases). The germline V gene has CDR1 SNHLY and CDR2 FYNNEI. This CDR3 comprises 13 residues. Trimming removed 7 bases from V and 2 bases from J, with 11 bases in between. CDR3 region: CASTQDRNTEAFF. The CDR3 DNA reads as TGTGCCAGCACGCAGGACAGAAACACTGAAGCTTTCTTT. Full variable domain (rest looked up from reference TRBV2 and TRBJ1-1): EPEVTQTPSHQVTQMGQEVILRCVPISNHLYFYWYRQILGQKVEFLVSFYNNEISEKSEIFDDQFSVERPDGSNFTLKIRSTKLEDSAMYFCASTQDRNTEAFFGQGTRLTVV.

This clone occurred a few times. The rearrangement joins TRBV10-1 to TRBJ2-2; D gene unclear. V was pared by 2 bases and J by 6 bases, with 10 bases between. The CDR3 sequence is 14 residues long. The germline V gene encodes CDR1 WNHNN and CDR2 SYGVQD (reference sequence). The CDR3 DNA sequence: TGCGCCAGCAGTGAGCTTCGCAACGCCGGGGAGCTGTTTTTT. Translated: CASSELRNAGELFF.

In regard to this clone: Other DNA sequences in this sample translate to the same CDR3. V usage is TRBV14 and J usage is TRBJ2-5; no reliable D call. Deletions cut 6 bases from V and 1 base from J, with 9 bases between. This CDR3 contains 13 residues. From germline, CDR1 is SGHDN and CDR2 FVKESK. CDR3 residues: CASSQNSQETQYF. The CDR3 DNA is TGTGCCAGCAGTCAGAATAGCCAAGAGACCCAGTACTTC.

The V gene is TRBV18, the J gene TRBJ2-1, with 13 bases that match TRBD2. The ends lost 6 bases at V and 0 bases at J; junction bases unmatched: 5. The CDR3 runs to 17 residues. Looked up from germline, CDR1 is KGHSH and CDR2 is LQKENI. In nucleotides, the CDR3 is TGTGCCAGCTCTTCCCGGACTAGCGGGAGCTCCTACAATGAGCAGTTCTTC. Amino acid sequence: CASSSRTSGSSYNEQFF.

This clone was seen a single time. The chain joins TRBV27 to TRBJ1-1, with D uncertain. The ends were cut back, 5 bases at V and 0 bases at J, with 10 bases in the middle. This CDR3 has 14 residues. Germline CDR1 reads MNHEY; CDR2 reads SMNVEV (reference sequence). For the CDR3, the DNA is TGTGCCAGCAGTGGGTATCCGATGAACACTGAAGCTTTCTTT. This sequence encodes CASSGYPMNTEAFF.

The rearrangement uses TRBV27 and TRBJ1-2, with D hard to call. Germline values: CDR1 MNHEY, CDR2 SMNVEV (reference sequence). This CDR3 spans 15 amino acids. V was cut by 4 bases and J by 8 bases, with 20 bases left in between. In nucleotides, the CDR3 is TGTGCCAGCAGTTCCAACTGGACTCCAGCGGGGGGCTACACCTTC. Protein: CASSSNWTPAGGYTF.

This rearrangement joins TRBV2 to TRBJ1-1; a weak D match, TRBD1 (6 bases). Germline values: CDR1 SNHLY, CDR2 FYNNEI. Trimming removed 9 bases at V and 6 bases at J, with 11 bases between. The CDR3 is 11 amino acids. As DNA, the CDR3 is TGTGCCAGTAAAGGGGGGCCTGAAGCTTTCTTT. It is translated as CASKGGPEAFF.

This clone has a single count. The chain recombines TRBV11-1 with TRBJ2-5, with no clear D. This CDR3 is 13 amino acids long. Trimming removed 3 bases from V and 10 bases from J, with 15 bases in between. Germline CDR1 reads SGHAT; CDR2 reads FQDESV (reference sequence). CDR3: CASSFRTPVNQYF. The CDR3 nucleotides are TGTGCCAGCAGCTTCCGAACTCCAGTTAACCAGTACTTC.

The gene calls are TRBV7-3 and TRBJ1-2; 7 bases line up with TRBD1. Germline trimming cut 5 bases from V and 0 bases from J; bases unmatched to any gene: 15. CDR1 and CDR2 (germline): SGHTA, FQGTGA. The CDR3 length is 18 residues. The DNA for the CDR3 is TGTGCCAGCAGCCCCGGAGGGGGCCCCTCGAGAGCTAACTATGGCTACACCTTC. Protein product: CASSPGGGPSRANYGYTF.

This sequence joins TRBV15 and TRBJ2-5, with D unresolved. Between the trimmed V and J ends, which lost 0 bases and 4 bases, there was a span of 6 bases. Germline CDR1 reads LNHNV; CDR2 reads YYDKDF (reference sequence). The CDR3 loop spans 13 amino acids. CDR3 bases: TGTGCCACCAGCAGAGAGATGGGAGAGACCCAGTACTTC. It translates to CATSREMGETQYF.

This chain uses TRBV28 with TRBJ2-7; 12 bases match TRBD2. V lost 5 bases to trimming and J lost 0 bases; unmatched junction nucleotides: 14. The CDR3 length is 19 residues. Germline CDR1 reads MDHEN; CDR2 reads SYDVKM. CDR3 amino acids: CASSPSWGTSGRYSYEQYF. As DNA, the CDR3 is TGTGCCAGCAGTCCGAGTTGGGGGACTAGCGGGCGGTACTCCTACGAGCAGTACTTC.

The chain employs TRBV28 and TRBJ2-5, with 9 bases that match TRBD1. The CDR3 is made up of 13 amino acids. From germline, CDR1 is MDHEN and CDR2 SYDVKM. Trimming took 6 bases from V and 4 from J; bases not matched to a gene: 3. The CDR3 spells CASRGTGIETQYF. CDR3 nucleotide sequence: TGTGCCAGCAGGGGGACAGGGATAGAGACCCAGTACTTC.

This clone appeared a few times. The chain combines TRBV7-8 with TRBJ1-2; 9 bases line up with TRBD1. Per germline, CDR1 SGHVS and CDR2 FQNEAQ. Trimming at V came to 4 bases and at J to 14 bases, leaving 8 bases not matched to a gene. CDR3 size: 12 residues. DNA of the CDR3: TGTGCCAGCAGCTCGGACAGGGGCCGAAAGACCTTC. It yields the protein CASSSDRGRKTF.

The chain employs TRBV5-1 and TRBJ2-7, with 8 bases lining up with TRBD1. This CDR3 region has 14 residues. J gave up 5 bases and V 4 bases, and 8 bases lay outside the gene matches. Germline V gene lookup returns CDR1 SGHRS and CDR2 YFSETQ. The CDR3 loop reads CASSARQGSNEQYF. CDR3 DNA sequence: TGCGCCAGCAGCGCCAGACAGGGGAGTAACGAGCAGTACTTC.

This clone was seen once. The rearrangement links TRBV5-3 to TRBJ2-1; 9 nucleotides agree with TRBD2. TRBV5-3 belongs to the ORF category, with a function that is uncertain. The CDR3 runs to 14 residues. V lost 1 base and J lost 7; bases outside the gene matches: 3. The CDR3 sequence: CARSLIAGGNEQFF. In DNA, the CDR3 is TGTGCCAGAAGCTTGATTGCGGGGGGGAATGAGCAGTTCTTC.

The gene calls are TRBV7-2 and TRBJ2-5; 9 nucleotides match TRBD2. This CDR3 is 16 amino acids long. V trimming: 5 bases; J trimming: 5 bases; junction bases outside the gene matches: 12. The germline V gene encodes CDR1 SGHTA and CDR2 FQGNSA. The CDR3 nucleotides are TGTGCCAGCAGCCCCGGCGTAGCGGGAGAATATGAGACCCAGTACTTC. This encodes CASSPGVAGEYETQYF.

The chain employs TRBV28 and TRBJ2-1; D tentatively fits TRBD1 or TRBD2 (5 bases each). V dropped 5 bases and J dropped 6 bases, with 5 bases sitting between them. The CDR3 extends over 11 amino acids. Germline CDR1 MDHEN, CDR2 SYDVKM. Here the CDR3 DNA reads TGTGCCAGCAGTGGGGGCAATGAGCAGTTCTTC. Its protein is CASSGGNEQFF.

CDR3 amino acids: CASSVQGLGEKLFF. In nucleotides, the CDR3 is TGCGCCAGCAGCGTTCAGGGATTAGGCGAAAAACTGTTTTTT. The chain joins TRBV5-1 to TRBJ1-4, with D maybe TRBD1 (5 bases). CDR1 is SGHRS and CDR2 is YFSETQ in the germline V gene. The V gene lost 4 bases and the J gene lost 8 bases, with 15 bases spanning the gap. The CDR3 loop spans 14 amino acids. Variable domain in full (rest from reference TRBV5-1 and TRBJ1-4): KAGVTQTPRYLIKTRGQQVTLSCSPISGHRSVSWYQQTPGQGLQFLFEYFSETQRNKGNFPGRFSGRQFSNSRSEMNVSTLELGDSALYLCASSVQGLGEKLFFGSGTQLSVL.

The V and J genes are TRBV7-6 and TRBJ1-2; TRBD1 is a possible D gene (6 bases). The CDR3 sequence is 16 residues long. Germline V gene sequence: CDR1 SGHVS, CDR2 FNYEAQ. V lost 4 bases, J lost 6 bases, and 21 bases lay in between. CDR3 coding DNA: TGTGCCAGCAGCTCCCGGGGGCCAGGGGATCCCCATGGCTACACCTTC. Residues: CASSSRGPGDPHGYTF.

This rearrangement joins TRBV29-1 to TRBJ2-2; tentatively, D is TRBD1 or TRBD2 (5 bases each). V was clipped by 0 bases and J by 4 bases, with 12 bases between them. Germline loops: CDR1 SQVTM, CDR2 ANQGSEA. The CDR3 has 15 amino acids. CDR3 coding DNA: TGCAGCGTTGAAGACGAGGGGCAGAGCACCGGGGAGCTGTTTTTT. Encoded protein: CSVEDEGQSTGELFF.